This note documents a single T cell receptor (beta chain) sequence. What this receptor recognizes is not known. The sample holds no much larger clone one base away, and base qualities are not on file. Receptor libraries were prepared by the immunoSEQ multiplex PCR assay. For the multiplex PCR, a mixture combining 60 forward primers for TCR Vbeta segments and 13 reverse primers for TCR Jbeta segments was used. A multiplex PCR assay on genomic DNA amplified the CDR3 region of rearranged TCR beta genes. Amplified TCR beta libraries were sequenced as 87-base-pair reads on the Illumina HiSeq System. Processing in the source paper ran as follows. A later analysis counted tens of millions of unique TCR beta chains across the roughly 700 repertoires, and roughly 10 million of these chains were shared by at least two donors. Raw reads were error-corrected and collapsed into unique sequences with a nearest-neighbor algorithm that merged closely related sequences to remove PCR and sequencing errors. V, D and J gene segments were assigned by aligning CDR3 sequences to IMGT reference sequences. Each retained sequence needed at least a six-nucleotide match to both a V gene segment and a J gene segment. A rearrangement was called productive if the CDR3 had no stop codons and remained in frame with V and J, and every other rearrangement was called non-productive. CDR3 was defined according to IMGT convention as the region running from the second conserved V-encoded cysteine to the conserved J-encoded phenylalanine. The earlier analysis of about 620 of the donors excluded sequences that lacked an unambiguous match to a single V gene segment. In an earlier analysis of about 590 of the donors, a V segment was called functional when productive rearrangements were above 56.7%, and segregating when the standard deviation between donors exceeded 5%. A statistical classification framework was built to diagnose cytomegalovirus status from the catalog of TCR beta chain sequences. V and J gene assignment, in a later analysis, came from comparing TCR nucleotide sequences with IMGT/GENE-DB human TR gene sequences. Using the TCRdist pipeline, a later analysis assigned CDR3 sequences along with most-parsimonious VDJ recombination scenarios. In a later analysis, each TCR beta chain was defined by its CDR3 amino acid sequence together with its V-gene family, and reads lacking a unique V-gene family were excluded. A later analysis removed 600 or so highly shared, low-generation-probability nucleotide sequences to deal with suspected cross-contamination and a sequencing artifact. For each public chain, a later analysis derived a clonal expansion index from normalized ranks of inferred template counts within each repertoire. In a later analysis, generation probabilities were computed with a VDJ recombination model fitted to out-of-frame rearrangements, and the resulting probabilities were checked against IGoR. Hypergeometric tests were used in a later analysis to score TCR-TCR, TCR-HLA and TCR-CMV co-occurrence, with a repertoire-size bias correction applied to the TCR pairs. A later analysis estimated false discovery rates by permuting HLA or CMV assignments 20 times. In a later analysis, co-occurring TCRs were grouped using DBSCAN, and TCRdist sequence similarity was added for clustering within HLA-allele-positive subsets. Repertoires with fewer than 30,000 or more than 120,000 public chains were left out of co-occurrence clustering, as were five repertoires with anomalous nucleotide sharing. What TCRdb holds here is the immuneACCESS table cut down to in-frame rearrangements. Part of the clones is not present; checked against another copy, under half of the missing clones reflect an unresolved V gene, and the others are unexplained. For V, J and clone size, that table is used; D and trimming come from the DNA. The sample records 40,000 or so clones, approximately 63% of which are singletons. The top ten constitute around 3.9% of the sample.

This sample was included in a study of cytomegalovirus exposure and HLA in healthy donors (dated by TCRdb to 2017 to 2019). As for the study more broadly: According to an earlier analysis of several hundred of the donors, roughly 180 million T cells yielded 90 million to 140 million unique TCR beta sequences and about 300 Gb of sequence data. HLA typing included class I and class II loci at four-digit resolution. A later analysis re-examined previously published TCR beta repertoires from more than 550 donors and added high-resolution HLA genotyping to investigate patterns of TCR occurrence. Donor age, sex, ethnicity and CMV serostatus were compiled alongside the repertoire data. All discovery cohort repertoires had been generated on a single sequencing platform. Along with the roughly 670-subject first cohort, a separate validation cohort of around 120 different subjects was used. An early release that covered approximately 600 HLA-typed donors contained around 300 gigabases of sequencing data and around 85 million unique TCR sequences. An earlier analysis of some 600 of the donors applied high-throughput TCR beta sequencing to assess whether each TCR beta V gene segment acted as functional or pseudogenic. To predict cytomegalovirus infection status, the study brought together high-throughput TCR immunosequencing, statistical association of individual TCRs with disease status, and machine learning. Typing coverage differed by locus: A, B, C, DRB1 and DQB1 were typed in roughly 620-630 donors, DQA1 in around 500, DPA1 in 600 to 610, and DPB1 in 400 to 480. Rather than using new phenotypic data, the later analysis identified candidate immune exposures from TCR beta sequences and from how often those sequences occurred across donors. The study aimed to test whether cataloging public T cell receptors could reveal signatures of past pathogen exposure. Of the 350 to 400 genotyped donors, about 84% fell in the genetic ancestry cluster associated with self-reported Caucasian donors. Roughly 5 DR-DQ haplotypes were handled as single units for association and clustering because linkage in the cohort was strong. Genome-wide SNP genotypes for about 60% of the 666 donors were used in a later genetic analysis, which treated that subset as a discovery cohort. Among 398 genotyped donors of the cohort, an average of approximately 240,000 unique TCR beta nucleotide sequences was sequenced per donor, of which 15% to 20% were non-productive. Using immunosequencing, the study profiled T cell repertoires from 500 to 800 subjects and related those repertoires to cytomegalovirus serostatus.

What the research found in general, with its limitations: Sequencing depth was assumed to be roughly uniform across donors in the presence/absence analyses, though that assumption may not hold. A later analysis found that TCR association rates varied across HLA loci, with DRB1 alleles showing the most associated TCRs and HLA-C alleles the fewest. Because HLA typing was missing for some donors at each locus, association tests included only the typed subset. Several of the top co-occurrence clusters appeared to be linked to parvovirus B19, influenza, CMV and Epstein-Barr virus, according to a later analysis. Linkage disequilibrium might explain the correlated functional status among segregating V segments, but an unknown experimental factor could not be excluded. A later genetic analysis associated a missense DCLRE1C variant with V-gene and J-gene trimming of TCR beta chains, and an independent cohort replicated the association. The cohort was sequenced for TCR beta chains only, and without alpha or paired-chain data the features that could be detected were limited. Specific HLA alleles were associated with about 17,000 TCR beta sequences at a false discovery rate of 0.05 in a later analysis. Most TCR sequences were seen in very few donors, while some public TCRs were found in many individuals. Over 15 rarely observed V segments, including chromosome 9 orphons, were excluded from the earlier analysis of approximately 500 of the donors because counts were too low. The study gave a list of 150 to 200 TCR beta chains associated with cytomegalovirus. A further reported finding was that TCR beta sequences accurately predicted the HLA-A and HLA-B alleles for most subjects in the first cohort. A later genetic analysis reported fewer N-insertions in productive TCRs among donors in an Asian-associated ancestry cluster than the roughly 700-donor mean. The only immune exposure information available for the cohort was CMV serostatus. In a later analysis, most CMV-associated TCR beta chains were found to appear HLA-restricted, with HLA associations seemingly driven largely by CMV exposure. Some IMGT-functional V segments, including TRBV6-2 and TRBV6-3, could not be distinguished by the 87-base-pair reads and were therefore excluded. A few of the identified cytomegalovirus-associated TCR beta chains were confirmed in vitro to be specific for cytomegalovirus antigens. When HLA alleles, especially DR and DQ, strongly co-occurred, TCR associations were difficult to assign to individual alleles. An earlier analysis of 587 of the donors showed that most TCR beta V segments appeared in productive rearrangements either about 90% or about 30% of the time, which broadly matched IMGT annotations. The authors suggested that the approach could potentially be extended to other disease states and immunological phenotypes. The classifier was reported to diagnose cytomegalovirus status with high specificity and sensitivity in both the original and validation cohorts. In a later analysis, HLA-associated TCR beta chains were found to be more clonally expanded and to have lower generation probabilities than equally common non-associated chains. A cluster of highly shared sequence variants was judged likely to represent a technical artifact of the sequencing pipeline.

The cohort comprised 666 healthy bone marrow donors. At the time of sampling, all cohort members were nominally healthy, though unrecorded immune exposures were likely present. The donor tested CMV seronegative and was one of the 352 seronegative cohort members. Each donor provided a peripheral blood sample, and peripheral blood mononuclear cells were used for TCR beta sequencing. The Qiagen DNeasy Blood Extraction Kit was used to extract genomic DNA from the blood cell samples. There are 13 amino acids in the CDR3, from cysteine to phenylalanine inclusive. Kept here is only the CDR3 DNA, which spans 39 bases and is read in frame from base 1. In the germline V gene, CDR1 corresponds to MDHEN and CDR2 to SYDVKM. V is clipped by 6 bases and J by 14 bases, and the sequence between their germline boundaries is 17 bases long.

The clonotype was recovered from a man between 35 and 55 years old in good health and CMV-seronegative. The receptor chain draws on TRBV28 and TRBJ1-6; the D gene is possibly TRBD1, with 6 bases matching. Sequenced material: PBMCs. The CDR3 region has the sequence CASSTGNARTLHF. The sequence in DNA is TGTGCCAGCAGCACAGGGAACGCTCGAACCCTCCACTTT.